Below, 2 T cell receptor beta chains from the same sample are listed, as sequenced in a study of blood T cell repertoires in COVID-19. Method: immunoSEQ multiplex PCR; TCRdb's copy keeps in-frame clones and lacks some. Here the sample spans a few hundred thousand clones, 87% being singletons. The sequenced sample was PBMCs or T cells enriched from blood (not recorded which). These receptors originate from a woman in her 30s who had recovered from COVID-19.

This sequence joins TRBV6-2 or TRBV6-3 and TRBJ2-3, with D uncertain. V lost 5 bases, J lost 4 bases, and 16 bases lay in between. Germline V gives CDR1 MNHEY, CDR2 SVGEGT. The CDR3 has 15 residues. The CDR3 is CASSPGGLKSDTQYF. CDR3 nucleotide sequence: TGTGCCAGCAGTCCGGGTGGATTAAAGTCAGATACGCAGTATTTT.

This chain links TRBV10-1 with TRBJ2-1; 8 bases align to TRBD2. The V and J ends lost 11 bases and 7 bases, in that order; junction bases with no gene match: 19. Germline V lookup: CDR1 WNHNN, CDR2 SYGVQD (reference sequence). The CDR3 is 16 residues long. CDR3 residues: CAFYPGGARCRNEQFF. The CDR3 DNA sequence: TGCGCCTTCTATCCCGGGGGGGCGCGGTGCCGGAATGAGCAGTTCTTC.